This TCR beta chain was identified during a study of T cell changes during pregnancy in multiple sclerosis. Here immunoSEQ multiplex PCR was the method, and the copy in TCRdb shows in-frame clones only, minus some. The repertoire holds about 62,000 clones, with roughly 87% as singletons. The V end was cut by 6 bases, the J end by 10 bases, with 11 bases between. The CDR3 loop spans 12 amino acids. CDR1 and CDR2 from the germline V gene are SGHRS and YFSETQ. The TCR sequence derives from a female donor with multiple sclerosis, enrolled in a pregnancy study. The chain is built from TRBV5-1 and TRBJ1-6; D remains unclear. Sample: peripheral blood, taken in the first trimester of pregnancy. CDR3 loop: CASTVEGSPLHF. The CDR3 region has the DNA TGCGCCAGCACGGTTGAGGGCTCACCCCTCCACTTT.